Listed below are T cell receptor beta chains from one sample, sequenced in a study of control samples from healthy donors and cancer patients. Method: immunoSEQ multiplex PCR; TCRdb's copy keeps in-frame clones and lacks some. The sample lists 20,000 to 30,000 clones, approximately 91% occurring once. Material for sequencing was PBMCs. The receptors stem from a man over 45 with lung cancer. Each CDR3 is given with its conserved first and last residue. Each record gives: V gene, D gene, J gene, clone size, CDR3 protein, CDR3 DNA. The D gene is left open where the match is weak. Size values are once, few and many counts, or a class for expanded clones, and some rows have none.

V gene: TRBV7-8
D gene: TRBD2
J gene: TRBJ2-7
clone size: -
CDR3 protein: CASSSRLAAEQYF
CDR3 DNA: TGTGCCAGCAGCTCAAGACTAGCGGCCGAGCAGTACTTC

V gene: TRBV25-1
D gene: TRBD1
J gene: TRBJ2-5
clone size: -
CDR3 protein: CASSALRGQGVRGETQYF
CDR3 DNA: TGTGCCAGCAGTGCCCTGAGGGGACAGGGCGTTAGGGGGGAGACCCAGTACTTC

V gene: TRBV5-1
D gene: TRBD2
J gene: TRBJ2-5
clone size: -
CDR3 protein: CASSLSPSGGQETQYF
CDR3 DNA: TGCGCCAGCAGCTTGTCTCCTAGCGGGGGGCAGGAGACCCAGTACTTC

V gene: TRBV27
D gene: -
J gene: TRBJ1-1
clone size: -
CDR3 protein: CASSLERGTEAFF
CDR3 DNA: TGTGCCAGCAGTCTGGAGAGGGGGACTGAAGCTTTCTTT

V gene: TRBV7-8
D gene: -
J gene: TRBJ1-5
clone size: few
CDR3 protein: CASSTSTGRPQHF
CDR3 DNA: TGTGCCAGCAGCACCTCGACAGGAAGGCCCCAGCATTTT

V gene: TRBV6-1
D gene: -
J gene: TRBJ2-7
clone size: -
CDR3 protein: CASSEFGRVHEQYF
CDR3 DNA: TGTGCCAGCAGTGAGTTTGGCAGGGTCCACGAGCAGTACTTC

V gene: TRBV10-3
D gene: TRBD1
J gene: TRBJ2-5
clone size: once
CDR3 protein: CASRQGGNQETQYF
CDR3 DNA: TGTGCCAGCCGACAGGGGGGGAACCAAGAGACCCAGTACTTC

V gene: TRBV4-1
D gene: -
J gene: TRBJ2-5
clone size: few
CDR3 protein: CASSRSALFQETQYF
CDR3 DNA: TGCGCCAGCAGTCGCTCGGCCCTATTCCAAGAGACCCAGTACTTC

V gene: TRBV7-9
D gene: -
J gene: TRBJ2-4
clone size: -
CDR3 protein: CASSLAAFLRGEAKNIQYF
CDR3 DNA: TGTGCCAGCAGCTTAGCAGCCTTTTTACGTGGTGAGGCCAAAAACATTCAGTACTTC

V gene: TRBV7-2
D gene: -
J gene: TRBJ2-2
clone size: -
CDR3 protein: CASSLSSNPNTGELFF
CDR3 DNA: TGTGCCAGCAGCTTATCGTCTAACCCGAACACCGGGGAGCTGTTTTTT

V gene: TRBV5-6
D gene: -
J gene: TRBJ1-2
clone size: -
CDR3 protein: CASSLAGQPYGYTF
CDR3 DNA: TGTGCCAGCAGCTTGGCCGGGCAGCCCTATGGCTACACCTTC

V gene: TRBV3-1/TRBV3-2
D gene: -
J gene: TRBJ1-2
clone size: -
CDR3 protein: CASSQAFDKGGGYTF
CDR3 DNA: TGTGCCAGCAGCCAAGCGTTTGACAAGGGCGGAGGCTACACCTTC

V gene: TRBV27
D gene: -
J gene: TRBJ2-6
clone size: -
CDR3 protein: CASKLLSGANVLTF
CDR3 DNA: TGTGCCAGCAAGCTGCTCTCTGGGGCCAACGTCCTGACTTTC

V gene: TRBV19
D gene: -
J gene: TRBJ1-5
clone size: -
CDR3 protein: CASSEQVGQPQHF
CDR3 DNA: TGTGCCAGTAGTGAACAGGTCGGTCAGCCCCAGCATTTT

V gene: TRBV19
D gene: TRBD2
J gene: TRBJ2-1
clone size: -
CDR3 protein: CASSTSGGNNEQFF
CDR3 DNA: TGTGCCAGTAGTACTAGCGGGGGAAACAATGAGCAGTTCTTC

V gene: TRBV4-3
D gene: -
J gene: TRBJ1-2
clone size: once
CDR3 protein: CASSQNSINYGYTF
CDR3 DNA: TGCGCCAGCAGCCAAAATAGTATTAACTATGGCTACACCTTC

V gene: TRBV5-1
D gene: -
J gene: TRBJ2-5
clone size: -
CDR3 protein: CASSLDETQYF
CDR3 DNA: TGCGCCAGCAGCTTGGATGAGACCCAGTACTTC

V gene: TRBV7-7
D gene: -
J gene: TRBJ2-1
clone size: -
CDR3 protein: CASSLKGTHNEQFF
CDR3 DNA: TGTGCTAGCAGCTTGAAGGGCACACACAATGAGCAGTTCTTC

V gene: TRBV19
D gene: TRBD1
J gene: TRBJ2-2
clone size: once
CDR3 protein: CASINYRTGRTGELFF
CDR3 DNA: TGTGCCAGTATTAATTATCGGACAGGGCGGACCGGGGAGCTGTTTTTT

V gene: TRBV19
D gene: -
J gene: TRBJ2-2
clone size: -
CDR3 protein: CASRNRENTGELFF
CDR3 DNA: TGTGCCAGTAGAAACCGCGAGAACACCGGGGAGCTGTTTTTT

V gene: TRBV11-3
D gene: TRBD1
J gene: TRBJ2-7
clone size: -
CDR3 protein: CASSWTGSSYEQYF
CDR3 DNA: TGTGCCAGCAGCTGGACAGGCAGCTCCTACGAGCAGTACTTC

V gene: TRBV6-5
D gene: -
J gene: TRBJ1-5
clone size: -
CDR3 protein: CASSSLTGLGHPQHF
CDR3 DNA: TGTGCCAGCAGCTCGCTTACAGGACTGGGTCATCCCCAGCATTTT

V gene: TRBV11-1
D gene: -
J gene: TRBJ1-2
clone size: -
CDR3 protein: CACRRAGLGGYTF
CDR3 DNA: TGTGCCTGCCGGCGGGCCGGACTCGGTGGCTACACCTTC

V gene: TRBV13
D gene: TRBD2
J gene: TRBJ2-5
clone size: -
CDR3 protein: CASSPGTGGRAQYF
CDR3 DNA: TGTGCCAGCAGCCCCGGTACGGGGGGGCGGGCCCAGTACTTC

V gene: TRBV6-5
D gene: TRBD1
J gene: TRBJ2-7
clone size: few
CDR3 protein: CASSNDRGNYEQYF
CDR3 DNA: TGTGCCAGCAGCAATGACAGGGGAAACTACGAGCAGTACTTC